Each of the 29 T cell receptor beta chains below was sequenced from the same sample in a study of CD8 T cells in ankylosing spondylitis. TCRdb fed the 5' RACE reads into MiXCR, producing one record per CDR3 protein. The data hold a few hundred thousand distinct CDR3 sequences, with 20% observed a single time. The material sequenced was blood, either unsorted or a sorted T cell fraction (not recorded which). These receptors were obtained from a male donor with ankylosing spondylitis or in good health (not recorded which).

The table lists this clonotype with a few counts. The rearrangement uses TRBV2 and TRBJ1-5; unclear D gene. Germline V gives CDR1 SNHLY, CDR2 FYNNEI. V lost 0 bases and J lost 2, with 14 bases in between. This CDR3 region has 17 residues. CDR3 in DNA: TGTGCCAGCAGTGAAGCTGGAGTTATTTTGGGCAATCAGCCCCAGCATTTT. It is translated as CASSEAGVILGNQPQHF.

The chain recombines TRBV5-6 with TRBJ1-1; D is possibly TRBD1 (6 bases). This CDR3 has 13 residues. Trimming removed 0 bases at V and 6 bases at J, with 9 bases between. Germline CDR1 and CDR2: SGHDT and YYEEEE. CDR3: CASSLADSAEAFF. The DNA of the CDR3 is TGTGCCAGCAGCTTGGCGGACAGCGCTGAAGCTTTCTTT.

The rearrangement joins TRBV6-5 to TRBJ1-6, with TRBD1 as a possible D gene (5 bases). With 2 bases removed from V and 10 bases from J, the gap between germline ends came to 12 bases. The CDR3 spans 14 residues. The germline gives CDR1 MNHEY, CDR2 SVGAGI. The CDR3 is CASSYRGVWSPLHF. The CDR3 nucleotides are TGTGCCAGCAGTTACCGAGGGGTATGGTCACCCCTCCACTTT.

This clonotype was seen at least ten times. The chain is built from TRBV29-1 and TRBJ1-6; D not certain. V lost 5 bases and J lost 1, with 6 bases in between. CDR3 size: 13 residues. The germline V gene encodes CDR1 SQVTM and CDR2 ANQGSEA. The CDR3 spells CSVRRSYNSPLHF. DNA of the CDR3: TGCAGCGTTCGAAGGTCCTATAATTCACCCCTCCACTTT.

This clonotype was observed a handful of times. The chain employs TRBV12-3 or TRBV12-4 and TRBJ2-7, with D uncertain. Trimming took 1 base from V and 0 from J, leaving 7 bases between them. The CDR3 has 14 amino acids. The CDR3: CASSLDRTSYEQYV. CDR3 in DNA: TGTGCCAGCAGTTTAGATCGGACCTCCTACGAGCAGTACGTC.

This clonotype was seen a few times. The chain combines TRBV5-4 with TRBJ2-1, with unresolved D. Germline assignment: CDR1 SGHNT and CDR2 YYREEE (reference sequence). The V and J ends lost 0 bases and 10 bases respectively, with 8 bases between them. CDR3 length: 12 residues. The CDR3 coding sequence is TGTGCCAGCAGCTTGGAAAGGGCCGAGCAGTTCTTC. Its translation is CASSLERAEQFF.

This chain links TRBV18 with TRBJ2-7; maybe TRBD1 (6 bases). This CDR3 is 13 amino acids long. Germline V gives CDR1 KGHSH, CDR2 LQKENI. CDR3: CASSDRISYGQYV. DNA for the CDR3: TGTGCCAGCTCAGACAGGATCTCCTACGGGCAGTACGTC.

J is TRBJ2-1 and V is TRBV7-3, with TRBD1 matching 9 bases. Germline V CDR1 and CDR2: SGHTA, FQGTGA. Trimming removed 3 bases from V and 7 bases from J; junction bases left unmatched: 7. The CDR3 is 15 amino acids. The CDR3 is CASSLIWTGVNEQFF. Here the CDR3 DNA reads TGTGCCAGCAGCTTGATCTGGACAGGGGTAAATGAGCAGTTCTTC.

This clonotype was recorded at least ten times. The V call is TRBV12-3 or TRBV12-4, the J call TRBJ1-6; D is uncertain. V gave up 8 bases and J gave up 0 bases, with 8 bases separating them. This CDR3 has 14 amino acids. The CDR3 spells CASVSSSYNSPLHF. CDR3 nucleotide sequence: TGTGCCAGCGTCTCGAGCTCCTATAATTCACCCCTCCACTTT.

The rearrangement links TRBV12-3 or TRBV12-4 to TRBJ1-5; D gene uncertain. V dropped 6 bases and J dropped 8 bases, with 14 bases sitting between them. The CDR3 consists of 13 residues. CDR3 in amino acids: CASSRIEGEPQHF. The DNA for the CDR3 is TGTGCCAGCAGCCGTATTGAGGGCGAGCCCCAGCATTTT.

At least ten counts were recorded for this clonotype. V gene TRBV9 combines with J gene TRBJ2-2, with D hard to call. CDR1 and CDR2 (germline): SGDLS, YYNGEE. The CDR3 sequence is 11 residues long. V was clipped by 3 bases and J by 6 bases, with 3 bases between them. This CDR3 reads CASSDAGELFF. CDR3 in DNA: TGTGCCAGCAGCGATGCCGGGGAGCTGTTTTTT.

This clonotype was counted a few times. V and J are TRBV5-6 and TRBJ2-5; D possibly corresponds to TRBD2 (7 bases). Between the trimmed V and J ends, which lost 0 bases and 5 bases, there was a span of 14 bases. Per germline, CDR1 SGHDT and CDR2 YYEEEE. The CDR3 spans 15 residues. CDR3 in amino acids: CASSLAGGGLETQYF. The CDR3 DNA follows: TGTGCCAGCAGCTTGGCTGGGGGGGGGCTCGAGACCCAGTACTTC.

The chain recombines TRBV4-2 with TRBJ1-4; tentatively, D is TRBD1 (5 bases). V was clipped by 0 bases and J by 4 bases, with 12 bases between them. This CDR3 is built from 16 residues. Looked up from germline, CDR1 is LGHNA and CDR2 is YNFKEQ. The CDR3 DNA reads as TGTGCCAGCAGCCAAGACCGCGGGGACCTTAATGAAAAACTGTTTTTT. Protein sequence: CASSQDRGDLNEKLFF.

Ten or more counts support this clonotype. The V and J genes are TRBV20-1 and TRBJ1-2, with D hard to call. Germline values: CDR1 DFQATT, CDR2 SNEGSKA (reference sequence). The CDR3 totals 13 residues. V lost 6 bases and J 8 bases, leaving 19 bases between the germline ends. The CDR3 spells CSALPPTLRGYTF. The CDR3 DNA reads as TGCAGTGCCCTACCCCCCACTCTGAGGGGCTACACCTTC.

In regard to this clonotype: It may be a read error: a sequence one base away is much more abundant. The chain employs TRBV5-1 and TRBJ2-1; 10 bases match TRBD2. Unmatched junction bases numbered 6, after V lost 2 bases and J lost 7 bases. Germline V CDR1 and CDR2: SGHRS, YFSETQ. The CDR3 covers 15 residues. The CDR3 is CASSFIAGGANEQFF. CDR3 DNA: TGCGCCAGCAGCTTCATAGCGGGGGGCGCGAATGAGCAGTTCTTC. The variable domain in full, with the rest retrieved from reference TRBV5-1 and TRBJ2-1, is KAGVTQTPRYLIKTRGQQVTLSCSPISGHRSVSWYQQTPGQGLQFLFEYFSETQRNKGNFPGRFSGRQFSNSRSEMNVSTLELGDSALYLCASSFIAGGANEQFFGPGTRLTVL.

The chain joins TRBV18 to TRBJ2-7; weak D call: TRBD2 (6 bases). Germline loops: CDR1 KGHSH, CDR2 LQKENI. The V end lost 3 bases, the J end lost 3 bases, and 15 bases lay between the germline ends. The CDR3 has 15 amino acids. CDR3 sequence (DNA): TGTGCCAGCTCACCCGTGGGGACTGGCTACTACGAGCAGTACGTC. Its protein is CASSPVGTGYYEQYV.

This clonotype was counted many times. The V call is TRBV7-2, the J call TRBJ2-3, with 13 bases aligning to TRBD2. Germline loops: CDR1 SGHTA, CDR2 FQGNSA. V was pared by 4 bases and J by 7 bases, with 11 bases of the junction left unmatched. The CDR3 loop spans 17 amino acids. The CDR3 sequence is CASSSKAGLAGRNTQYF. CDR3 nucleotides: TGTGCCAGCAGCTCAAAGGCGGGACTAGCGGGACGTAATACGCAGTATTTT.

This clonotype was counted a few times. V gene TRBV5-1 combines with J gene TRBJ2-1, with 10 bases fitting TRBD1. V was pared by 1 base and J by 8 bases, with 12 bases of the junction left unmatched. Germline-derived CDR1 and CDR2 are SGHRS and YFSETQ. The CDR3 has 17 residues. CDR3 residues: CASSLIPDRGRPYEQFF. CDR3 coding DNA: TGCGCCAGCAGCTTGATCCCCGACAGGGGGCGACCATATGAGCAGTTCTTC.

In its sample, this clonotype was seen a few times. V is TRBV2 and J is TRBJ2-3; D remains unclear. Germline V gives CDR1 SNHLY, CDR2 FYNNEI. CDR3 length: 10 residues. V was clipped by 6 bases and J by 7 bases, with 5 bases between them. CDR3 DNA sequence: TGTGCCAGCAGGTCGAATACGCAGTATTTT. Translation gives CASRSNTQYF.

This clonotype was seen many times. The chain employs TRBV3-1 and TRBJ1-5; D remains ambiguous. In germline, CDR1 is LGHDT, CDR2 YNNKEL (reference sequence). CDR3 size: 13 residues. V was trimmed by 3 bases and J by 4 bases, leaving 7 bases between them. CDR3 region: CASSHGVNQPQHF. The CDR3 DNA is TGTGCCAGCAGCCACGGGGTGAATCAGCCCCAGCATTTT. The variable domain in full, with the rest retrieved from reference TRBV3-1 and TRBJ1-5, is DTAVSQTPKYLVTQMGNDKSIKCEQNLGHDTMYWYKQDSKKFLKIMFSYNNKELIINETVPNRFSPKSPDKAHLNLHINSLELGDSAVYFCASSHGVNQPQHFGDGTRLSIL.

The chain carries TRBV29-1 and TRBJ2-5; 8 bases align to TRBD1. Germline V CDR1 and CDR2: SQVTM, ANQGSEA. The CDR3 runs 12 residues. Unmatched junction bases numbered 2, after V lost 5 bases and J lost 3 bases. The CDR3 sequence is CSVRQGKETQYF. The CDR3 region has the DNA TGCAGCGTTAGACAGGGGAAAGAGACCCAGTACTTC. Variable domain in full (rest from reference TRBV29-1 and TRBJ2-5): SAVISQKPSRDICQRGTSLTIQCQVDSQVTMMFWYRQQPGQSLTLIATANQGSEATYESGFVIDKFPISRPNLTFSTLTVSNMSPEDSSIYLCSVRQGKETQYFGPGTRLLVL.

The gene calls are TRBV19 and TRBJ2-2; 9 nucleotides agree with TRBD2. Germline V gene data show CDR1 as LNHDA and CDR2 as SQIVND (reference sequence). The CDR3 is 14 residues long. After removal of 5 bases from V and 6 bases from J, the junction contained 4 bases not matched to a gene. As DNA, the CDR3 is TGTGCCAGTAGTTGGCGGGAGGGCCCCGGGGAGCTGTTTTTT. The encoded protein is CASSWREGPGELFF.

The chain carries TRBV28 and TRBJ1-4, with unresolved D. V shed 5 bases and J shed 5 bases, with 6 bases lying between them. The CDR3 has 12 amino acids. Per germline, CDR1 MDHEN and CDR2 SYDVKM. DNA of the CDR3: TGTGCCAGCAGTCAGGTCAATGAAAAACTGTTTTTT. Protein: CASSQVNEKLFF.

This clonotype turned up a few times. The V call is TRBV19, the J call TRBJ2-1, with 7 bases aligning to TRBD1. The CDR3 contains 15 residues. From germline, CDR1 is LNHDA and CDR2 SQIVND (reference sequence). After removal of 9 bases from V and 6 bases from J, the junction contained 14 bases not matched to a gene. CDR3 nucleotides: TGTGCCAGCGCTCGCGTAGGGGGCGGTGTCAATGAGCAGTTCTTC. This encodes CASARVGGGVNEQFF. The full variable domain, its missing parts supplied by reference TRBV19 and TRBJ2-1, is DGGITQSPKYLFRKEGQNVTLSCEQNLNHDAMYWYRQDPGQGLRLIYYSQIVNDFQKGDIAEGYSVSREKKESFPLTVTSAQKNPTAFYLCASARVGGGVNEQFFGPGTRLTVL.

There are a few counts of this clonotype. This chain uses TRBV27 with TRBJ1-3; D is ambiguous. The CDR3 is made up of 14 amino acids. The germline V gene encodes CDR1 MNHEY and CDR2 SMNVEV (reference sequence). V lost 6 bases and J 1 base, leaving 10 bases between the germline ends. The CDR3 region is CASSYTSSGNTIYF. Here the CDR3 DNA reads TGTGCCAGCAGCTATACATCTTCTGGAAACACCATATATTTT.

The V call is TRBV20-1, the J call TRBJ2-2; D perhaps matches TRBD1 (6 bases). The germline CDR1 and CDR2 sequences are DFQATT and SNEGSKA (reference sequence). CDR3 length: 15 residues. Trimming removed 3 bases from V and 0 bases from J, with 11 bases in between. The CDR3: CSARARTANTGELFF. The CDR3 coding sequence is TGCAGTGCTAGGGCACGGACAGCGAACACCGGGGAGCTGTTTTTT.

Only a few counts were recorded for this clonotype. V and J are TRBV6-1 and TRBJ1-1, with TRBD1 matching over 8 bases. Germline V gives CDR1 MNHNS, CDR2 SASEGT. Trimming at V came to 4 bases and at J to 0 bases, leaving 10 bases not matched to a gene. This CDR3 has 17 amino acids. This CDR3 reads CASSGFPGQGMNTEAFF. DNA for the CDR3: TGTGCCAGCAGTGGTTTCCCTGGACAGGGTATGAACACTGAAGCTTTCTTT.

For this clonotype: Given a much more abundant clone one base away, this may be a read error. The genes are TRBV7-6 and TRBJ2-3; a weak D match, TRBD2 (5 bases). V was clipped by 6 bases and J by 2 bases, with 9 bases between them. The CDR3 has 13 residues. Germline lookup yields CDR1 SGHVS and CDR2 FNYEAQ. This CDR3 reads CASSPRDTDTQYF. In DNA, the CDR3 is TGTGCCAGCAGTCCCCGGGACACAGATACGCAGTATTTT.

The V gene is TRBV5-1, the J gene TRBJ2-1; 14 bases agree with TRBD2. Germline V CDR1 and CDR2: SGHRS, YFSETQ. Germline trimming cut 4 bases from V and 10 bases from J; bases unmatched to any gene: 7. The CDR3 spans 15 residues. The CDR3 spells CASSPGLAGAREQFF. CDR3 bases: TGCGCCAGCAGCCCGGGACTAGCGGGAGCTAGGGAGCAGTTCTTC.